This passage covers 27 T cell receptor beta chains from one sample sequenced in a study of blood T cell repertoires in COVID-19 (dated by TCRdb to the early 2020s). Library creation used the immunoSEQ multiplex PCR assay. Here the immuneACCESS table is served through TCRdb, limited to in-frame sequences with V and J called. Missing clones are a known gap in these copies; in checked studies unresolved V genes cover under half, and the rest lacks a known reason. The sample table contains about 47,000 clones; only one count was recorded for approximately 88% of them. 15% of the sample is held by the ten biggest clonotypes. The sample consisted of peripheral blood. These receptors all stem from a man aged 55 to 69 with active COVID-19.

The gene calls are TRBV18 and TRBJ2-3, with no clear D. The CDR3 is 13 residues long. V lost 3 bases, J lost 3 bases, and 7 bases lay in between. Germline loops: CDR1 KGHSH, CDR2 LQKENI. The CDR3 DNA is TGTGCCAGCTCACCCCCATCAACAGATACGCAGTATTTT. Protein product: CASSPPSTDTQYF.

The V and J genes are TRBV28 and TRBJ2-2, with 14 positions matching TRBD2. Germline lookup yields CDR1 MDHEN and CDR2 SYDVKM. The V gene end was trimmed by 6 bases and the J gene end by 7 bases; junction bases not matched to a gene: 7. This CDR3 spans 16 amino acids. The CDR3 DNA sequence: TGTGCCAGCAGGCCGGGACTAGCGGGGGTGAGCGGGGAGCTGTTTTTT. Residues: CASRPGLAGVSGELFF.

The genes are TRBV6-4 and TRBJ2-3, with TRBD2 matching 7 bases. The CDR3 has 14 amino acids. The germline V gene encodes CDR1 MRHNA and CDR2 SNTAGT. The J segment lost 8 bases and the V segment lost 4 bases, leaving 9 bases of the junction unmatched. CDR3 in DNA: TGTGCCAGCAGTGGGTTGGGCCGGGAGGCTACGCAGTATTTT. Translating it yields CASSGLGREATQYF.

The CDR3 sequence is CASGGQREGRNTGELFF. For the CDR3, the DNA is TGTGCCAGCGGGGGTCAGCGGGAGGGCCGGAACACCGGGGAGCTGTTTTTT. The J gene is TRBJ2-2, the V gene TRBV9; 10 bases are shared with TRBD2. Germline V gene lookup returns CDR1 SGDLS and CDR2 YYNGEE. V gave up 7 bases and J gave up 1 base; unmatched junction bases: 10. CDR3 length: 17 amino acids.

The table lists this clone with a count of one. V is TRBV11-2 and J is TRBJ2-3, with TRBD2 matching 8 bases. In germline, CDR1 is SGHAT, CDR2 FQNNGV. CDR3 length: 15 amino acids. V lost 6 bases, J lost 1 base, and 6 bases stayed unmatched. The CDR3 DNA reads TGTGCCAGCAGACCGGGGCGGGGGGGCACAGATACGCAGTATTTT. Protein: CASRPGRGGTDTQYF.

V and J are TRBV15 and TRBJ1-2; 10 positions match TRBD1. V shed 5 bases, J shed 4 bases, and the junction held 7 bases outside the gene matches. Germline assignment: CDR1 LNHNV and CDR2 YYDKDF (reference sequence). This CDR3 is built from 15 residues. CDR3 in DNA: TGTGCCACCAGCCTGGGACAGGGGAACTCCTATGGCTACACCTTC. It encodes CATSLGQGNSYGYTF. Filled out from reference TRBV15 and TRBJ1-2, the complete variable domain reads DAMVIQNPRYQVTQFGKPVTLSCSQTLNHNVMYWYQQKSSQAPKLLFHYYDKDFNNEADTPDNFQSRRPNTSFCFLDIRSPGLGDTAMYLCATSLGQGNSYGYTFGSGTRLTVV.

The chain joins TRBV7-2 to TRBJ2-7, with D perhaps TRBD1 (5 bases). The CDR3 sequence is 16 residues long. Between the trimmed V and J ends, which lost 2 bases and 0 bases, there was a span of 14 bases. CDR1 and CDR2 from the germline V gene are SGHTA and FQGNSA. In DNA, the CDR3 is TGTGCCAGCAGCTTAAGTTGGGGCAGGAGCTCCTACGAGCAGTACTTC. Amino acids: CASSLSWGRSSYEQYF.

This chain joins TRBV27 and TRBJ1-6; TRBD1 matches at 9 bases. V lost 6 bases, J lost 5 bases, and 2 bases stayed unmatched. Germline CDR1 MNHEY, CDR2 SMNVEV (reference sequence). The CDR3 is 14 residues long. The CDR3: CASRTGGNNSPLHF. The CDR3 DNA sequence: TGTGCCAGCAGAACAGGGGGCAATAATTCACCCCTCCACTTT.

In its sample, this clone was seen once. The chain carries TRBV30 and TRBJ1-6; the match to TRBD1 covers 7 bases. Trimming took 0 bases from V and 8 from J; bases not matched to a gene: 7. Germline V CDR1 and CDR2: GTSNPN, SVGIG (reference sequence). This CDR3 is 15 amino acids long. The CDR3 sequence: CAWSVHRTGHSPLHF. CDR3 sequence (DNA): TGTGCCTGGAGTGTACACAGGACAGGACATTCACCCCTCCACTTT.

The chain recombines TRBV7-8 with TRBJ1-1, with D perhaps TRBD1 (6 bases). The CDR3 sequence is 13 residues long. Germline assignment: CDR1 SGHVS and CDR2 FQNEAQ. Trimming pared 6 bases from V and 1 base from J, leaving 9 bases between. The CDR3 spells CASSRDKNTEAFF. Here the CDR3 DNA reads TGTGCCAGCAGTCGGGACAAGAACACTGAAGCTTTCTTT.

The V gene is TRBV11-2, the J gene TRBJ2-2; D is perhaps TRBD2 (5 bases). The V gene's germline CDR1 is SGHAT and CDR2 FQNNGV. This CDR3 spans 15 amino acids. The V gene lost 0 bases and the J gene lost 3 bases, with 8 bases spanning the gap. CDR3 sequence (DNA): TGTGCCAGCAGCTTAGATTCGGGATACACCGGGGAGCTGTTTTTT. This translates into CASSLDSGYTGELFF.

The CDR3 protein is CASSYSKVSSYNEQFF. The CDR3 DNA follows: TGTGCCAGCAGTTACTCGAAAGTGAGCTCCTACAATGAGCAGTTCTTC. The chain combines TRBV6-5 with TRBJ2-1; D remains ambiguous. This CDR3 spans 16 amino acids. Trimming removed 0 bases at V and 0 bases at J, with 9 bases between. Germline assignment: CDR1 MNHEY and CDR2 SVGAGI.

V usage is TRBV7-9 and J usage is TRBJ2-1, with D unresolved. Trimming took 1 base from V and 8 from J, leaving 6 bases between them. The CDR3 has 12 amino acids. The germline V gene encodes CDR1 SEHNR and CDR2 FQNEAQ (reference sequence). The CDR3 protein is CASSLGPYEQFF. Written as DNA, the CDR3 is TGTGCCAGCAGCTTAGGGCCCTATGAGCAGTTCTTC.

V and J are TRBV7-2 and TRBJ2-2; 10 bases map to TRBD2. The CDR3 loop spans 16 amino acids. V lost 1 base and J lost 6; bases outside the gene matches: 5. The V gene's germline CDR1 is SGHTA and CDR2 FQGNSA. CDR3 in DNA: TGTGCCAGCAGCTTAGTCTTAGCGGGGGGCTCCGGGGAGCTGTTTTTT. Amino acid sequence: CASSLVLAGGSGELFF.

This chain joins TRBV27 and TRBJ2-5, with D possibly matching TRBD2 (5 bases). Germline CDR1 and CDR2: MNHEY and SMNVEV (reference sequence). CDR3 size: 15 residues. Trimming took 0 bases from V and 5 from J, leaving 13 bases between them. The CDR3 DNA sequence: TGTGCCAGCAGTTTATCGACCGGGGTCGGGGAGACCCAGTACTTC. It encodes CASSLSTGVGETQYF.

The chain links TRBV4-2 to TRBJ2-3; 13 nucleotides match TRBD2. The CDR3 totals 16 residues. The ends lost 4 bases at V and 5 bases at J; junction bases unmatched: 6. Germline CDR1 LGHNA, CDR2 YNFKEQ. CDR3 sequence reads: CASSLGLAGAKDTQYF. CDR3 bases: TGTGCCAGCAGCCTCGGACTAGCGGGAGCGAAAGATACGCAGTATTTT.

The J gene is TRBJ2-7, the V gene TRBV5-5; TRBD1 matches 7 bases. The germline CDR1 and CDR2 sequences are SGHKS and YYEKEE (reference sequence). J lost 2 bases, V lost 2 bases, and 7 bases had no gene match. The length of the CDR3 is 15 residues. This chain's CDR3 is CASSFRDRSPYEQYF. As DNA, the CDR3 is TGTGCCAGCAGCTTTCGGGACAGATCTCCCTACGAGCAGTACTTC.

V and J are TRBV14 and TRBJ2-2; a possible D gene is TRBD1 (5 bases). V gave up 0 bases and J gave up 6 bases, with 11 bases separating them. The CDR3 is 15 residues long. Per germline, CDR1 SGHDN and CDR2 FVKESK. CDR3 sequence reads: CASSQEQGWAGELFF. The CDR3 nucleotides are TGTGCCAGCAGCCAAGAGCAGGGATGGGCCGGGGAGCTGTTTTTT.

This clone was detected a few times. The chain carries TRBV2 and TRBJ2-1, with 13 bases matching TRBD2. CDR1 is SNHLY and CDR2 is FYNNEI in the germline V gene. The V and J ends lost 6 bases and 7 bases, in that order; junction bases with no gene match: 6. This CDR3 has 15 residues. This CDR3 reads CASSETSGRPNEQFF. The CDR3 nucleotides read TGTGCCAGCAGCGAGACTAGCGGGAGGCCAAATGAGCAGTTCTTC.

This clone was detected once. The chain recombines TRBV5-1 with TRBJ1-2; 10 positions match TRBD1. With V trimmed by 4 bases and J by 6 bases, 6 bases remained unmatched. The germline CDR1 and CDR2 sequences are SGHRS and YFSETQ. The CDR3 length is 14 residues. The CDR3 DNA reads TGCGCCAGCAGCATTGACAGGGGGCAAGATGGCTACACCTTC. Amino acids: CASSIDRGQDGYTF.

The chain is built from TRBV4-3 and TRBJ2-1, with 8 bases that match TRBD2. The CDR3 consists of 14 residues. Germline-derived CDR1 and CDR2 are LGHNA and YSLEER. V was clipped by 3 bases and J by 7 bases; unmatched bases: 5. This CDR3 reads CASSQGLGGNEQFF. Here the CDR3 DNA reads TGCGCCAGCAGCCAGGGACTAGGGGGAAATGAGCAGTTCTTC.

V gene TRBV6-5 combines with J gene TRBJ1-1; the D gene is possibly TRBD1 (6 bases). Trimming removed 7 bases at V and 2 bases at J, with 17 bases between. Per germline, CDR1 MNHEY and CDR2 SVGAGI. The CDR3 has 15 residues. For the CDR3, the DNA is TGTGCCAGCATTCCTTTTGGGGACACTAACACTGAAGCTTTCTTT. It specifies CASIPFGDTNTEAFF.

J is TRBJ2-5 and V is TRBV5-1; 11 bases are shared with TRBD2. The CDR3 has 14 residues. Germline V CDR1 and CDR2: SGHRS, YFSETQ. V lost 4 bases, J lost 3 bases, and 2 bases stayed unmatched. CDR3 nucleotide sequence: TGCGCCAGCAGCCCGGGACTAGCGGAAGAGACCCAGTACTTC. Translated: CASSPGLAEETQYF. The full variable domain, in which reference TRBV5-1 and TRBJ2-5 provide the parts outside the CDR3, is KAGVTQTPRYLIKTRGQQVTLSCSPISGHRSVSWYQQTPGQGLQFLFEYFSETQRNKGNFPGRFSGRQFSNSRSEMNVSTLELGDSALYLCASSPGLAEETQYFGPGTRLLVL.

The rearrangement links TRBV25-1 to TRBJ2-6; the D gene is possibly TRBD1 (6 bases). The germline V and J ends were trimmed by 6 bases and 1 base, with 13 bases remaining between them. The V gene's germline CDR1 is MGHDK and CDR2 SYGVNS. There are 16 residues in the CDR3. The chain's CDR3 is CASRAAQGSGANVLTF. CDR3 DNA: TGTGCCAGCAGGGCCGCACAGGGATCTGGGGCCAACGTCCTGACTTTC.

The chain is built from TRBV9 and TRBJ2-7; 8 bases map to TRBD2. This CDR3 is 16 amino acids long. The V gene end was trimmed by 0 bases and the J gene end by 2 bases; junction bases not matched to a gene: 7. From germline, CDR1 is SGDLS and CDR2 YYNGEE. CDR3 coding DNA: TGTGCCAGCAGCGTAGCGTCTAGCGGGTCCGCCTACGAGCAGTACTTC. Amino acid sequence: CASSVASSGSAYEQYF.

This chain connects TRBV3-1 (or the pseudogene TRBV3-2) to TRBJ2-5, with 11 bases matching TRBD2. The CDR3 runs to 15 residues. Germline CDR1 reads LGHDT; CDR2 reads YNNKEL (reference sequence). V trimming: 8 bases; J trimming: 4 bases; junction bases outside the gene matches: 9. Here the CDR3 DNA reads TGTGCCAGCGGGGCTAGCGGGGGGCCGACAGAGACCCAGTACTTC. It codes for CASGASGGPTETQYF.

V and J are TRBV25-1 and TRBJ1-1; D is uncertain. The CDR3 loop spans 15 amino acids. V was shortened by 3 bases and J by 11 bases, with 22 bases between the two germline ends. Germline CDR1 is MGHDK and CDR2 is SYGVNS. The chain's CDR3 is CASSDPSSGNRGAFF. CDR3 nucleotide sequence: TGTGCCAGCAGTGACCCATCATCCGGGAACCGTGGGGCTTTCTTT.